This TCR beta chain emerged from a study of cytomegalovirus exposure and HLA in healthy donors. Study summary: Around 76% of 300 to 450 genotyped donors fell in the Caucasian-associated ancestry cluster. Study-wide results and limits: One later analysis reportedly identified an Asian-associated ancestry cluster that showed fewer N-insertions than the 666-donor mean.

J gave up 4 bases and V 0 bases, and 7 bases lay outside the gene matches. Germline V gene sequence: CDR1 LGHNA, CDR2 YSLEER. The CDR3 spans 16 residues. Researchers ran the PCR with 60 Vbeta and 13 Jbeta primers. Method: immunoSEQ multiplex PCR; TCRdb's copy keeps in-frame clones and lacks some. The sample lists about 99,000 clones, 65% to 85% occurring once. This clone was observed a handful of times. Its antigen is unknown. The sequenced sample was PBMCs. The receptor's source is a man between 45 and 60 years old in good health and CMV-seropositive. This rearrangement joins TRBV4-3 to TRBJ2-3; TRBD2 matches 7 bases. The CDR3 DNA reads TGCGCCAGCAGCCAAGAAGGCCAGGGAGGGGCAGATACGCAGTATTTT. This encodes CASSQEGQGGADTQYF.